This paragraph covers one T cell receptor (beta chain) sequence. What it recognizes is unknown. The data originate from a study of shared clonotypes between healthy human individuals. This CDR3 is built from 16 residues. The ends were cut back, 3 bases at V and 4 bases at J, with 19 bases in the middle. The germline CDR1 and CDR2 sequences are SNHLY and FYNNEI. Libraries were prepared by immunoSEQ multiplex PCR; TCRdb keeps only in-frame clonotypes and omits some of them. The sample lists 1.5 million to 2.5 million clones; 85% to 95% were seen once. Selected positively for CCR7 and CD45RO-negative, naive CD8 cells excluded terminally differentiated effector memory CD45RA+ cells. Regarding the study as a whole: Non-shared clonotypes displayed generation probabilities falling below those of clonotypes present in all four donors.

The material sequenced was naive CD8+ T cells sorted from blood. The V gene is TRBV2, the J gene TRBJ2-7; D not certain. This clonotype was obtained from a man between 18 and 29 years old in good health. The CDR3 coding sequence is TGTGCCAGCAGTGAGGGAAGGCCCCGAGACGTATACGAGCAGTACTTC. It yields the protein CASSEGRPRDVYEQYF.